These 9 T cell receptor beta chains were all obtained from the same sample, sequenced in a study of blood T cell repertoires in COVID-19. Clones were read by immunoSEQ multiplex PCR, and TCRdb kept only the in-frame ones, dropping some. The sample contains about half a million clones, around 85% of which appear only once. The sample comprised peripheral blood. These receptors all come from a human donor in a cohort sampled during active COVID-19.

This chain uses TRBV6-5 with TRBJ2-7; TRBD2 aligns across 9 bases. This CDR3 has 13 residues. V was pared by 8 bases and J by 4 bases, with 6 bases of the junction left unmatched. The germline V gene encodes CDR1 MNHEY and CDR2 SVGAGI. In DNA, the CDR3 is TGTGCCAGCGTGATTAGCGGGAGTTACGAGCAGTACTTC. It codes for CASVISGSYEQYF.

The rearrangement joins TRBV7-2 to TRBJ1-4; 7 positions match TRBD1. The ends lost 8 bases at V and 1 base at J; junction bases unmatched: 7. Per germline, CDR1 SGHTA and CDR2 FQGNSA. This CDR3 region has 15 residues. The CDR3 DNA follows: TGTGCCAGCTCACCACGACAGGGAACTAATGAAAAACTGTTTTTT. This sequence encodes CASSPRQGTNEKLFF. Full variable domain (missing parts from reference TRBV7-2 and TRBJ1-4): GAGVSQSPSNKVTEKGKDVELRCDPISGHTALYWYRQSLGQGLEFLIYFQGNSAPDKSGLPSDRFSAERTGGSVSTLTIQRTQQEDSAVYLCASSPRQGTNEKLFFGSGTQLSVL.

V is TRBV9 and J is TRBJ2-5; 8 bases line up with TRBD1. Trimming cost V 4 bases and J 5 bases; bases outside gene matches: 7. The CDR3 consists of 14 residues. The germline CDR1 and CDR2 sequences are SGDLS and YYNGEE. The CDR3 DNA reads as TGTGCCAGCAGCCCCCACCAGGGGGCGGAGACCCAGTACTTC. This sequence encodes CASSPHQGAETQYF.

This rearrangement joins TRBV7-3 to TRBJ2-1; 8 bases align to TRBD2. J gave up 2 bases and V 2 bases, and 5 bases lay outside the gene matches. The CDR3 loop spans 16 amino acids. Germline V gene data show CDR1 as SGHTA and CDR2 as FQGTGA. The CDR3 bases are TGTGCCAGCAGCTTAGTAATAGCGGGAACCTACAATGAGCAGTTCTTC. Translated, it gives CASSLVIAGTYNEQFF.

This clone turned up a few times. The CDR3 sequence is CASSFFLAGGETQYF. The CDR3 DNA sequence: TGTGCCAGCAGCTTTTTCCTAGCGGGGGGGGAGACCCAGTACTTC. V is TRBV7-2 and J is TRBJ2-5; 12 nucleotides agree with TRBD2. V dropped 3 bases and J dropped 5; count of bases not matched to a gene: 4. The CDR3 spans 15 residues. Germline values: CDR1 SGHTA, CDR2 FQGNSA.

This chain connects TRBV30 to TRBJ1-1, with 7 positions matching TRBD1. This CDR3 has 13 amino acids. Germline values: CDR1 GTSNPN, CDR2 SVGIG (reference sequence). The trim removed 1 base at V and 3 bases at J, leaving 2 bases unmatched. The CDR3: CAWSAQGDTEAFF. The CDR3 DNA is TGTGCCTGGAGTGCTCAGGGGGACACTGAAGCTTTCTTT.

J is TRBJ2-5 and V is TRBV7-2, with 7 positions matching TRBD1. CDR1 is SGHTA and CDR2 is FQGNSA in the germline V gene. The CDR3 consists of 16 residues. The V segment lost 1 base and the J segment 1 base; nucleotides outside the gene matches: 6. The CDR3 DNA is TGTGCCAGCAGCTTAGGTATGGGGACAGCCCAAGAGACCCAGTACTTC. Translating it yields CASSLGMGTAQETQYF.

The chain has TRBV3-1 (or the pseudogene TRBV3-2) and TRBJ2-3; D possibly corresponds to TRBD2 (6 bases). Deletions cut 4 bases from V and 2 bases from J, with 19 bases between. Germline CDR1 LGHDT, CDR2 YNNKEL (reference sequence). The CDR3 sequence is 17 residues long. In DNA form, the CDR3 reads TGTGCCAGCAGCCGAGAGGCGGGAAATTCCTTCACAGATACGCAGTATTTT. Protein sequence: CASSREAGNSFTDTQYF.

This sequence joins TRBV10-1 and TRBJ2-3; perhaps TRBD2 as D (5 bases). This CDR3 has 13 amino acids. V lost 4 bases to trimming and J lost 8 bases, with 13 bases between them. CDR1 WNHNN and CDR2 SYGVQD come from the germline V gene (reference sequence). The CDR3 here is CASSASGIGTQYF. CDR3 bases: TGCGCCAGCAGTGCCTCGGGGATCGGTACGCAGTATTTT.